These 2 T cell receptor beta chains share one sample of origin, sequenced in a study of PD-L1 blockade in urothelial cancer. Measured with immunoSEQ multiplex PCR; TCRdb has only the in-frame clones, and not every one. The sample yields fewer than 30,000 clones, roughly 80% seen once. This specimen consisted of PBMCs, obtained around atezolizumab (anti-PD-L1) treatment. The receptor set was obtained from a man in his 70s with urothelial cancer.

CDR3 amino acids: CASSLAGLADSSYEQYF. In DNA form, the CDR3 reads TGTGCCAGCAGCTTAGCAGGACTAGCGGATAGCTCCTACGAGCAGTACTTC. The rearrangement uses TRBV7-6 and TRBJ2-7, with TRBD2 matching 10 bases. This CDR3 has 17 amino acids. Germline lookup yields CDR1 SGHVS and CDR2 FNYEAQ. With 0 bases clipped from V and 0 bases from J, the junction kept 5 bases outside the gene matches.

In nucleotides, the CDR3 is TGTGCCAGCAGCTTGGGACTAGCGAGGTCCTACGAGCAGTACTTC. Its protein product is CASSLGLARSYEQYF. The chain employs TRBV7-2 and TRBJ2-7; 10 bases agree with TRBD2. CDR3 size: 15 residues. Germline CDR1 SGHTA, CDR2 FQGNSA. The ends lost 3 bases at V and 1 base at J; junction bases unmatched: 3.